One sample yielded the 21 T cell receptor beta chains listed below, sequenced in a study of OX40 agonist ivuxolimab in advanced cancers. Sequencing was performed with immunoSEQ multiplex PCR; in TCRdb, only in-frame clones are kept and a portion is missing. The data hold over 10,000 clones, with about 79% observed a single time. This specimen consisted of CD4+ or CD8+ T cells sorted from blood, obtained in a trial of the OX40 agonist ivuxolimab. These receptors were collected from an adult with an advanced solid tumor such as melanoma, head and neck, liver or kidney cancer.

In its sample, this clone is medium-sized. In nucleotides, the CDR3 is TGTGCCAGCAGCCAAGAAGGGGGGGCTGGGGCCAACGTCCTGACTTTC. It specifies CASSQEGGAGANVLTF. The chain uses TRBV4-2 and TRBJ2-6; D is perhaps TRBD2 (7 bases). V was trimmed by 0 bases and J by 2 bases, leaving 8 bases between them. Per the germline V gene, CDR1 is LGHNA and CDR2 is YNFKEQ. The CDR3 is 16 amino acids.

This rearrangement joins TRBV4-3 to TRBJ1-5; no clear D gene. From germline, CDR1 is LGHNA and CDR2 YSLEER. This CDR3 is built from 15 residues. With 1 base removed from V and 1 base from J, the gap between germline ends came to 8 bases. This CDR3 reads CASSQVEGSNQPQHF. CDR3 DNA: TGCGCCAGCAGCCAAGTTGAGGGAAGCAATCAGCCCCAGCATTTT.

This clone was counted between two and nine times. V is TRBV19 and J is TRBJ1-5, with D possibly being TRBD1 (6 bases). CDR3 length equals 15 residues. The V gene's germline CDR1 is LNHDA and CDR2 SQIVND (reference sequence). Deletions cut 1 base from V and 7 bases from J, with 14 bases between. In nucleotides, the CDR3 is TGTGCCAGTAGTATAGCGTCACAGGGTTTCCAGCCCCAGCATTTT. Its protein product is CASSIASQGFQPQHF.

V usage is TRBV15 and J usage is TRBJ2-7; D ambiguous. This CDR3 is built from 13 residues. Germline V gives CDR1 LNHNV, CDR2 YYDKDF (reference sequence). The V gene lost 0 bases and the J gene lost 6 bases, with 9 bases spanning the gap. CDR3 DNA sequence: TGTGCCACCAGCAGAGATAGAGGCCTCGAGCAGTACTTC. The encoded protein is CATSRDRGLEQYF.

This chain joins TRBV7-8 and TRBJ2-7, with D possibly TRBD1 on 5 matching bases. From germline, CDR1 is SGHVS and CDR2 FQNEAQ. The CDR3 consists of 13 residues. Trimming pared 8 bases from V and 5 bases from J, leaving 16 bases between. In DNA, the CDR3 is TGTGCCAGCTTAGGGGTCATACCCCACGAGCAGTACTTC. It is translated as CASLGVIPHEQYF.

In this sample, this clone turned up a few times. The chain recombines TRBV28 with TRBJ2-4, with 8 bases that match TRBD1. The V gene end was trimmed by 5 bases and the J gene end by 8 bases; junction bases not matched to a gene: 5. CDR1 MDHEN and CDR2 SYDVKM come from the germline V gene. This CDR3 is 13 amino acids long. Written as DNA, the CDR3 is TGTGCCAGCAGTGACACAGGGGGAGACATTCAGTACTTC. Its protein product is CASSDTGGDIQYF.

The J gene is TRBJ2-2, the V gene TRBV6-5; D is undetermined. The germline V gene encodes CDR1 MNHEY and CDR2 SVGAGI. V was trimmed by 8 bases and J by 6 bases, leaving 4 bases between them. The CDR3 totals 10 residues. Written as DNA, the CDR3 is TGTGCCAGCTGGGCCGGGGAGCTGTTTTTT. Protein: CASWAGELFF.

This sequence joins TRBV11-3 and TRBJ2-1; 8 bases map to TRBD1. The CDR3 totals 15 residues. Looked up from germline, CDR1 is SGHNT and CDR2 is YENEEA. With V trimmed by 4 bases and J by 5 bases, 7 bases remained unmatched. CDR3 bases: TGTGCCAGCAGCTCAAGACAGGGGTTCGACAATGAGCAGTTCTTC. Its translation: CASSSRQGFDNEQFF.

The chain uses TRBV7-8 and TRBJ2-7; possibly TRBD1 or TRBD2 for D (5 bases each). V gave up 4 bases and J gave up 2 bases, with 12 bases separating them. The CDR3 has 14 amino acids. CDR1 SGHVS and CDR2 FQNEAQ come from the germline V gene. The CDR3, as DNA: TGTGCCAGCAGCTCCAGGGACCTCCCCTACGAGCAGTACTTC. Its translation: CASSSRDLPYEQYF.

The genes are TRBV27 and TRBJ2-7, with D perhaps matching TRBD2 (5 bases). The CDR3 spans 13 residues. Germline CDR1 is MNHEY and CDR2 is SMNVEV (reference sequence). Trimming left V 1 base short and J 3 bases short, with 7 bases between. The CDR3 bases are TGTGCCAGCAGTTTATTTGGAGGCTACGAGCAGTACTTC. Encoded protein: CASSLFGGYEQYF.

This clone is a singleton in its sample. The chain employs TRBV28 and TRBJ2-4, with 7 nucleotides matching TRBD2. The CDR3 has 14 residues. The V and J ends lost 4 bases and 7 bases, in that order; junction bases with no gene match: 7. The germline gives CDR1 MDHEN, CDR2 SYDVKM. DNA for the CDR3: TGTGCCAGCAGTTCTTTGGGGAGGGCGAACATTCAGTACTTC. Translation: CASSSLGRANIQYF.

Here the CDR3 reads CASSFGRDQPQHF. CDR3 sequence (DNA): TGTGCCAGCAGTTTCGGACGGGATCAGCCCCAGCATTTT. J is TRBJ1-5 and V is TRBV6-5, with D hard to call. V gave up 4 bases and J gave up 5 bases, with 9 bases separating them. CDR1 is MNHEY and CDR2 is SVGAGI in the germline V gene. This CDR3 contains 13 residues.

The rearrangement joins TRBV7-8 to TRBJ2-7; the D is unclear. From germline, CDR1 is SGHVS and CDR2 FQNEAQ. This CDR3 has 15 amino acids. V shed 2 bases and J shed 7 bases, with 18 bases lying between them. This CDR3 reads CASSLSFGQMGEQYF. The DNA of the CDR3 is TGTGCCAGCAGCTTATCATTTGGCCAAATGGGGGAGCAGTACTTC.

The CDR3 sequence: CASSYSRDGQPQHF. The CDR3 region has the DNA TGTGCCAGCAGTTACTCACGGGACGGTCAGCCCCAGCATTTT. The chain combines TRBV6-5 with TRBJ1-5; a possible D gene is TRBD1 (5 bases). Germline V lookup: CDR1 MNHEY, CDR2 SVGAGI. The V end lost 0 bases, the J end lost 6 bases, and 9 bases lay between the germline ends. CDR3 length: 14 residues.

The CDR3 is CASRTSGEEQYF. In DNA form, the CDR3 reads TGTGCCAGCAGGACTAGCGGGGAAGAGCAGTACTTC. The chain employs TRBV7-9 and TRBJ2-7; TRBD2 matches at 11 bases. This CDR3 contains 12 residues. The trim removed 6 bases at V and 7 bases at J, leaving 2 bases unmatched. Germline V gene lookup returns CDR1 SEHNR and CDR2 FQNEAQ (reference sequence).

The chain uses TRBV6-1 and TRBJ2-7; D uncertain. The CDR3 extends over 11 amino acids. Trimming pared 3 bases from V and 4 bases from J, leaving 4 bases between. Germline V gene lookup returns CDR1 MNHNS and CDR2 SASEGT. The CDR3 reads CASSDGYEQYF. The CDR3 DNA reads as TGTGCCAGCAGTGACGGGTACGAGCAGTACTTC.

This clone appeared a single time. The chain uses TRBV29-1 and TRBJ2-1; either TRBD1 or TRBD2 may supply D (7 bases each). The V end was cut by 7 bases, the J end by 9 bases, with 16 bases between. CDR1 and CDR2 from the germline V gene are SQVTM and ANQGSEA. The CDR3 length is 12 residues. This CDR3 is CSGGGGSSEQFF. CDR3 sequence (DNA): TGCAGCGGAGGGGGCGGGAGTAGTGAGCAGTTCTTC.

The chain is built from TRBV10-3 and TRBJ1-5; D is possibly TRBD1 (6 bases). The CDR3 spans 15 residues. V was clipped by 1 base and J by 6 bases, with 13 bases between them. Germline V CDR1 and CDR2: ENHRY, SYGVKD. Written as DNA, the CDR3 is TGTGCCATCAGTGAGTTAGGGGGAGAGGGTCAGCCCCAGCATTTT. It is translated as CAISELGGEGQPQHF.

The rearrangement joins TRBV28 to TRBJ2-7; TRBD2 matches 10 bases. This CDR3 region has 14 residues. The V segment lost 4 bases and the J segment 2 bases; nucleotides outside the gene matches: 2. The germline CDR1 and CDR2 sequences are MDHEN and SYDVKM. The CDR3 protein is CASSSSGGAYEQYF. For the CDR3, the DNA is TGTGCCAGCAGTTCAAGCGGGGGGGCCTACGAGCAGTACTTC.

The chain joins TRBV4-3 to TRBJ1-2; D perhaps matches TRBD1 (5 bases). Germline-derived CDR1 and CDR2 are LGHNA and YSLEER. CDR3 length: 15 residues. V dropped 0 bases and J dropped 4 bases, with 12 bases sitting between them. The CDR3 loop is CASSQEDTGGYGYTF. The CDR3 coding sequence is TGCGCCAGCAGCCAAGAAGACACAGGAGGCTATGGCTACACCTTC.

This clone was observed a few times. The J gene is TRBJ2-2, the V gene TRBV5-4, with D unresolved. This CDR3 comprises 14 residues. Per germline, CDR1 SGHNT and CDR2 YYREEE (reference sequence). V lost 2 bases and J lost 5, with 10 bases in between. The CDR3 bases are TGTGCCAGCAGCTTAAGGGATGGGACCGGGGAGCTGTTTTTT. The encoded protein is CASSLRDGTGELFF. Together with reference TRBV5-4 and TRBJ2-2, the CDR3 gives the full variable domain: ETGVTQSPTHLIKTRGQQVTLRCSSQSGHNTVSWYQQALGQGPQFIFQYYREEENGRGNFPPRFSGLQFPNYSSELNVNALELDDSALYLCASSLRDGTGELFFGEGSRLTVL.